These T cell receptor beta chains were read from a single sample in a study of cytomegalovirus exposure and HLA in healthy donors. The data were produced by immunoSEQ multiplex PCR, yet TCRdb's version contains in-frame clones alone and is incomplete. Among about 130,000 clones listed, roughly four fifths were seen once. The sequenced sample was PBMCs. The receptor set was obtained from a woman aged 45-65 years in good health and CMV-seronegative. Both conserved end residues are trimmed from each CDR3. The order of the fields is CDR3 protein, D gene, V gene. A D gene is named only where the DNA matches it firmly.

CDR3 protein: ASGRLAGEYNEQF
D gene: TRBD2
V gene: TRBV19

CDR3 protein: ASSFPGSAGELF
D gene: NA
V gene: TRBV28

CDR3 protein: ASSQETTVYYGYT
D gene: NA
V gene: TRBV4-2

CDR3 protein: ASSPSSRTSGKETQY
D gene: TRBD2
V gene: TRBV7-7

CDR3 protein: ASSQDRTGDEQF
D gene: TRBD1
V gene: TRBV4-3

CDR3 protein: ASQPGTGGNQPQH
D gene: TRBD1
V gene: TRBV27

CDR3 protein: ASRPLGSGDYEQY
D gene: NA
V gene: TRBV27

CDR3 protein: SAETLREDGEQF
D gene: TRBD2
V gene: TRBV29-1

CDR3 protein: ASSDENRGYEQY
D gene: TRBD1
V gene: TRBV9

CDR3 protein: ASRPTGGYEQY
D gene: TRBD1
V gene: TRBV28

CDR3 protein: ASSKAARGGNQPQH
D gene: NA
V gene: TRBV21-1

CDR3 protein: ASSHARDRGFAKNIQY
D gene: TRBD1
V gene: TRBV7-4

CDR3 protein: AWTPGWAGLRETQY
D gene: NA
V gene: TRBV30

CDR3 protein: ASSLKSSEQF
D gene: NA
V gene: TRBV7-2

CDR3 protein: ASSLTGTATNEKLF
D gene: TRBD1
V gene: TRBV28

CDR3 protein: ASSLEQGAYNEQF
D gene: TRBD1
V gene: TRBV5-5

CDR3 protein: SAVGTSYNEQF
D gene: NA
V gene: TRBV29-1

CDR3 protein: ASSAWEGPEQY
D gene: TRBD2
V gene: TRBV7-9

CDR3 protein: ASSQVLATGELF
D gene: NA
V gene: TRBV14

CDR3 protein: ASGGTVIATNEKLF
D gene: NA
V gene: TRBV30

CDR3 protein: ASSPETGVTGYT
D gene: TRBD1
V gene: TRBV11-2

CDR3 protein: ASSVTSGSWSRPDTQY
D gene: TRBD2
V gene: TRBV9

CDR3 protein: ASSLDRLPYNEQF
D gene: NA
V gene: TRBV11-2

CDR3 protein: ASRGLAGGYTDTQY
D gene: TRBD2
V gene: TRBV2

CDR3 protein: AISDGVNEQF
D gene: NA
V gene: TRBV10-3

CDR3 protein: ASGSWGNEQF
D gene: NA
V gene: TRBV7-6

CDR3 protein: ASSLGQRSGYP
D gene: NA
V gene: TRBV5-4

CDR3 protein: ASMSQGHMNTEAF
D gene: NA
V gene: TRBV28

CDR3 protein: ASSLNKRETQY
D gene: NA
V gene: TRBV7-2

CDR3 protein: ASSLAAGAKNTEAF
D gene: NA
V gene: TRBV7-9

CDR3 protein: ASLRTGLGGYT
D gene: TRBD1
V gene: TRBV2

CDR3 protein: ASSPPGNEQF
D gene: NA
V gene: TRBV27